The source of this TCR beta chain is a study of CD8 T cells in ankylosing spondylitis. Molecular-barcoded quantitative 5'-RACE produced these TCR beta libraries. TCRdb re-derived calls from the 5' RACE reads in MiXCR, one entry per CDR3 protein. Of 650,000 to 800,000 distinct CDR3 sequences listed, around 17% are singletons. As regards this clonotype: The antigen is not known.

Germline V gene sequence: CDR1 SQVTM, CDR2 ANQGSEA. This CDR3 contains 12 residues. The ends were cut back, 3 bases at V and 8 bases at J, with 13 bases in the middle. Findings and caveats of the study: Those disease-linked clones were CD8+; they were also relatively rare in peripheral blood. Past studies reported some motif variants in reactive arthritis synovial fluid and blood. According to the report, clones linked to the disease were significantly enriched in matched synovial fluid samples taken from ankylosing spondylitis patients. One TCR beta motif, made up of roughly eight highly homologous variants, appeared characteristic of ankylosing spondylitis blood.

The V gene is TRBV29-1, the J gene TRBJ1-2; possibly TRBD1 for D (5 bases). Specimen: blood, either unsorted or a sorted T cell fraction (not recorded which). The sequence was collected from a male donor with ankylosing spondylitis. The CDR3 DNA reads TGCAGCGTTGAGTTCGGGGGAAGCGGCTACACCTTC. Protein: CSVEFGGSGYTF.